Each of the 24 T cell receptor beta chains below was sequenced from the same sample in a study of blood T cell repertoires in COVID-19. Using immunoSEQ multiplex PCR, the repertoire was profiled, and TCRdb retains in-frame clones only, with some absent. The sample lists 90,000 or so clones; roughly 87% were seen once. Sequencing input: peripheral blood. Receptor source: a woman in her sixties or seventies with COVID-19, enrolled during active disease.

The J gene is TRBJ1-6, the V gene TRBV30, with TRBD1 matching over 9 bases. V was clipped by 5 bases and J by 7 bases; unmatched bases: 3. The CDR3 is 13 residues long. Germline loops: CDR1 GTSNPN, CDR2 SVGIG (reference sequence). As DNA, the CDR3 is TGTGCCTGGGGAGGGACAGGGAATTCACCCCTCCACTTT. Translation gives CAWGGTGNSPLHF.

CDR3 DNA: TGTGCCAGCAGCTTAGGGGCCCCTAGCGGCCAAGAGACCCAGTACTTC. Translation: CASSLGAPSGQETQYF. The genes are TRBV7-2 and TRBJ2-5; 7 nucleotides agree with TRBD2. Trimming took 1 base from V and 1 from J; bases not matched to a gene: 6. The germline V gene encodes CDR1 SGHTA and CDR2 FQGNSA. The CDR3 length is 16 residues.

The V call is TRBV4-1, the J call TRBJ1-2; a possible D gene is TRBD1 (6 bases). The V gene's germline CDR1 is MGHRA and CDR2 YSYEKL. Trimming cost V 0 bases and J 5 bases, with 19 bases left between them. The CDR3 covers 17 residues. In nucleotides, the CDR3 is TGCGCCAGCAGCCAAGAAGGTGGCTCACAGGGACTATATGGCTACACCTTC. Protein product: CASSQEGGSQGLYGYTF.

The chain couples TRBV27 to TRBJ2-7; 7 nucleotides match TRBD1. The CDR3 runs to 18 residues. Germline V gene sequence: CDR1 MNHEY, CDR2 SMNVEV (reference sequence). V lost 3 bases and J lost 4; bases outside the gene matches: 18. The DNA for the CDR3 is TGTGCCAGCAGTTTTCGGGTAATTGTGGGACAGTCTATTTACGAGCAGTACTTC. This gives the protein CASSFRVIVGQSIYEQYF.

The gene calls are TRBV18 and TRBJ2-7, with 7 positions matching TRBD1. CDR1 is KGHSH and CDR2 is LQKENI in the germline V gene. V shed 6 bases and J 2 bases; nucleotides not matched to a gene: 4. CDR3 length: 13 amino acids. In nucleotides, the CDR3 is TGTGCCAGCTCCACGGGACAGCCCTACGAGCAGTACTTC. This translates into CASSTGQPYEQYF. The variable domain in full, completed from reference TRBV18 and TRBJ2-7, reads NAGVMQNPRHLVRRRGQEARLRCSPMKGHSHVYWYRQLPEEGLKFMVYLQKENIIDESGMPKERFSAEFPKEGPSILRIQQVVRGDSAAYFCASSTGQPYEQYFGPGTRLTVT.

This clone was seen just once. The gene calls are TRBV15 and TRBJ2-3; TRBD2 matches at 7 bases. V shed 2 bases and J 2 bases; nucleotides not matched to a gene: 7. This CDR3 region has 16 residues. Germline-derived CDR1 and CDR2 are LNHNV and YYDKDF (reference sequence). CDR3 amino acids: CATSRKTGGFTDTQYF. In nucleotides, the CDR3 is TGTGCCACCAGCAGAAAGACGGGGGGATTCACAGATACGCAGTATTTT.

J is TRBJ1-4 and V is TRBV6-2 or TRBV6-3; 12 bases are shared with TRBD1. Germline values: CDR1 MNHEY, CDR2 SVGEGT. V shed 0 bases, J shed 11 bases, and the junction held 13 bases outside the gene matches. CDR3 length equals 18 residues. The CDR3 nucleotides read TGTGCCAGCAGTTACTCCACTCCAGGGACAGGGGGCGCGAGGAAACTGTTTTTT. It translates to CASSYSTPGTGGARKLFF.

V and J are TRBV5-1 and TRBJ2-3, with 11 positions matching TRBD2. This CDR3 comprises 16 residues. With 4 bases clipped from V and 6 bases from J, the junction kept 10 bases outside the gene matches. Germline values: CDR1 SGHRS, CDR2 YFSETQ. The CDR3 nucleotides are TGCGCCAGCAGCATCCGGGGTAGCGGGGGGGCCGATACGCAGTATTTT. Protein: CASSIRGSGGADTQYF. Supplemented by reference TRBV5-1 and TRBJ2-3, the full variable domain reads KAGVTQTPRYLIKTRGQQVTLSCSPISGHRSVSWYQQTPGQGLQFLFEYFSETQRNKGNFPGRFSGRQFSNSRSEMNVSTLELGDSALYLCASSIRGSGGADTQYFGPGTRLTVL.

The chain couples TRBV2 to TRBJ2-1, with a weak D call TRBD1 (6 bases). The length of the CDR3 is 14 residues. Per the germline V gene, CDR1 is SNHLY and CDR2 is FYNNEI. The germline V and J ends were trimmed by 4 bases and 9 bases, with 16 bases remaining between them. The CDR3 region has the DNA TGTGCCAGCAGTGGAGGTCGGACAGTACCTGAGCAGTTCTTC. Its protein product is CASSGGRTVPEQFF.

The chain carries TRBV6-5 and TRBJ1-5; tentative D call: TRBD1 (5 bases). Germline CDR1 and CDR2: MNHEY and SVGAGI. V lost 10 bases to trimming and J lost 3 bases, with 13 bases between them. The length of the CDR3 is 13 residues. CDR3 loop: CATRGTINQPQHF. CDR3 DNA: TGTGCCACCCGCGGGACTATCAATCAGCCCCAGCATTTT.

The chain couples TRBV10-1 to TRBJ2-5; 9 positions agree with TRBD2. Looked up from germline, CDR1 is WNHNN and CDR2 is SYGVQD (reference sequence). Trimming cost V 0 bases and J 4 bases; bases outside gene matches: 6. The CDR3 spans 16 residues. In DNA, the CDR3 is TGCGCCAGCAGTGAGTCGAGTAGCGGGGGTTTAGAGACCCAGTACTTC. Amino acids: CASSESSSGGLETQYF.

The chain has TRBV18 and TRBJ1-1; 7 nucleotides align to TRBD1. The junction had 7 bases not matched to a gene; V was cut back by 1 base and J by 8 bases. The CDR3 spans 14 residues. Germline CDR1 KGHSH, CDR2 LQKENI. The CDR3 loop is CASSPLGWTGEAFF. CDR3 nucleotides: TGTGCCAGCTCACCACTAGGTTGGACAGGAGAAGCTTTCTTT.

This chain uses TRBV10-3 with TRBJ1-2; 8 bases align to TRBD1. Germline V lookup: CDR1 ENHRY, CDR2 SYGVKD. Losses at the gene ends were 4 bases for V and 5 bases for J; bases not matched to a gene: 18. This CDR3 contains 18 residues. The DNA for the CDR3 is TGTGCCATCAGTGGGCCGGGACAGGTCCCAAAAGAATGGTATGGCTACACCTTC. This gives the protein CAISGPGQVPKEWYGYTF.

V gene TRBV7-2 combines with J gene TRBJ1-2, with TRBD1 matching over 10 bases. V was clipped by 5 bases and J by 4 bases; unmatched bases: 4. CDR1 and CDR2 (germline): SGHTA, FQGNSA. CDR3 length: 14 amino acids. As DNA, the CDR3 is TGTGCCAGCAGCCCTCGGACAGGGGGCTATGGCTACACCTTC. Translating gives CASSPRTGGYGYTF.

V usage is TRBV15 and J usage is TRBJ1-1; TRBD1 aligns across 7 bases. The CDR3 consists of 14 residues. V shed 8 bases and J 5 bases; nucleotides not matched to a gene: 11. Germline V gene lookup returns CDR1 LNHNV and CDR2 YYDKDF (reference sequence). The CDR3 loop is CATQKDRAGTEAFF. CDR3 bases: TGTGCCACCCAAAAAGACAGGGCTGGGACTGAAGCTTTCTTT.

This clone was detected only once. This chain connects TRBV12-3 or TRBV12-4 to TRBJ1-1; D is unresolved. The CDR3 consists of 12 residues. V dropped 7 bases and J dropped 7 bases, with 13 bases sitting between them. CDR3 loop: CASTYSILEAFF. CDR3 DNA: TGTGCCAGCACCTACTCAATTCTTGAAGCTTTCTTT.

This clone is a singleton in its sample. The chain joins TRBV29-1 to TRBJ1-1; D is ambiguous. This CDR3 is built from 11 residues. The germline gives CDR1 SQVTM, CDR2 ANQGSEA. CDR3 region: CSARRNTEAFF. The CDR3 DNA reads as TGCAGTGCGAGGAGGAACACTGAAGCTTTCTTT.

The chain couples TRBV27 to TRBJ1-5; tentatively, D is TRBD1 (5 bases). CDR3 length: 16 amino acids. V lost 2 bases to trimming and J lost 5 bases, with 16 bases between them. Germline assignment: CDR1 MNHEY and CDR2 SMNVEV (reference sequence). CDR3 sequence: CASSLNPGRLDQPQHF. CDR3 bases: TGTGCCAGCAGTTTAAATCCAGGGCGGCTGGATCAGCCCCAGCATTTT.

The chain has TRBV4-2 and TRBJ2-3; D is uncertain. This CDR3 has 13 residues. The V gene lost 0 bases and the J gene lost 6 bases, with 7 bases spanning the gap. From germline, CDR1 is LGHNA and CDR2 YNFKEQ. The CDR3 DNA follows: TGTGCCAGCAGCCAAGAACACGTGGATACGCAGTATTTT. Its protein is CASSQEHVDTQYF.

This clone came up once. CDR3 sequence reads: CASSQVYGEQYF. The CDR3, as DNA: TGTGCCAGCAGCCAAGTATACGGGGAGCAGTACTTC. The gene calls are TRBV3-1 (or the pseudogene TRBV3-2) and TRBJ2-7, with D hard to call. Germline loops: CDR1 LGHDT, CDR2 YNNKEL (reference sequence). The V end lost 1 base, the J end lost 7 bases, and 8 bases lay between the germline ends. This CDR3 is 12 amino acids long.

This chain links TRBV4-3 with TRBJ1-3; D is possibly TRBD1 (5 bases). The ends were cut back, 3 bases at V and 4 bases at J, with 19 bases in the middle. The CDR3 sequence is 17 residues long. Looked up from germline, CDR1 is LGHNA and CDR2 is YSLEER. The CDR3 DNA reads TGCGCCAGCAGCCACGCCCGCGGGGGTTCATCGGGAAACACCATATATTTT. Its translation is CASSHARGGSSGNTIYF.

This rearrangement joins TRBV5-6 to TRBJ2-1, with a tentative D call TRBD2 (5 bases). V lost 1 base and J 12 bases, leaving 17 bases between the germline ends. There are 14 residues in the CDR3. The germline gives CDR1 SGHDT, CDR2 YYEEEE. This CDR3 is CASSLIGSSEVQFF. CDR3 DNA sequence: TGTGCCAGCAGCTTGATCGGCTCCTCGGAGGTGCAGTTCTTC.

J is TRBJ1-2 and V is TRBV6-5, with TRBD1 as a possible D gene (5 bases). This CDR3 region has 15 residues. V lost 6 bases, J lost 4 bases, and 18 bases lay in between. Germline loops: CDR1 MNHEY, CDR2 SVGAGI. CDR3 amino acids: CASRGLWGRIYGYTF. CDR3 nucleotides: TGTGCCAGCAGGGGCCTGTGGGGCAGAATCTATGGCTACACCTTC.

This chain connects TRBV27 to TRBJ1-2; the match to TRBD1 covers 10 bases. From germline, CDR1 is MNHEY and CDR2 SMNVEV (reference sequence). The CDR3 covers 14 residues. With V trimmed by 5 bases and J by 7 bases, 7 bases remained unmatched. DNA for the CDR3: TGTGCCAGCAGTCGGACAGGGGGAATGGGTGGCTACACCTTC. Its protein product is CASSRTGGMGGYTF.